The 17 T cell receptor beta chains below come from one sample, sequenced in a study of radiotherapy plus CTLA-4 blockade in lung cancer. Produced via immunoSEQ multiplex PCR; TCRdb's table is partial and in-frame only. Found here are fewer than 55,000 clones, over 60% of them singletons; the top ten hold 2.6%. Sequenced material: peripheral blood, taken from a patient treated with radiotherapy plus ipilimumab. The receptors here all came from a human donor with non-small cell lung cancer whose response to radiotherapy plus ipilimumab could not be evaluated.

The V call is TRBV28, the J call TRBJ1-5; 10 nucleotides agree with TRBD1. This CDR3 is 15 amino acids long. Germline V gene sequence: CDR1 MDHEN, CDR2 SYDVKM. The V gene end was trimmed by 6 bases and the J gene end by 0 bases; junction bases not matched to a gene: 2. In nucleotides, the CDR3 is TGTGCCAGCAGGCGACAGGGGGCTAGCAATCAGCCCCAGCATTTT. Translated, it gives CASRRQGASNQPQHF.

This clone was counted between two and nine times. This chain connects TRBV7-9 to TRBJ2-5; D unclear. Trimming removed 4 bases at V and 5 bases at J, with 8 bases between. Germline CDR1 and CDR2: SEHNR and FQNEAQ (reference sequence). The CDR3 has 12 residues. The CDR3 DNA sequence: TGTGCCAGCAGCTCTATTTGGGAGACCCAGTACTTC. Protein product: CASSSIWETQYF.

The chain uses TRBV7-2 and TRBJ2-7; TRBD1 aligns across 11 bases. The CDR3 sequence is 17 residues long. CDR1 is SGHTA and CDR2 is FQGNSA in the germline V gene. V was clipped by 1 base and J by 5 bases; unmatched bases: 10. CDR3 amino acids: CASSLESGQGARNEQYF. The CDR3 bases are TGTGCCAGCAGCTTAGAATCAGGACAGGGGGCGAGGAACGAGCAGTACTTC.

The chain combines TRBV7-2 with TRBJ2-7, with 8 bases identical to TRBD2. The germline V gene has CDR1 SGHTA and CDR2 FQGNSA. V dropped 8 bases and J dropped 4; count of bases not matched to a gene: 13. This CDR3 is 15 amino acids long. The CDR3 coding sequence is TGTGCCAGCGGCGCGGGGGGCCCCTCTATGTACGAGCAGTACTTC. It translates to CASGAGGPSMYEQYF.

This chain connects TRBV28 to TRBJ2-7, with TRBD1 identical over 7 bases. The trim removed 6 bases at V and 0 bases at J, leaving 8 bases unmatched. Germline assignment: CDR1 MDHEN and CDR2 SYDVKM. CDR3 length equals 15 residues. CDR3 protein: CASRAYRGPSYEQYF. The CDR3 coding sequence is TGTGCCAGCAGGGCCTACAGGGGCCCCTCCTACGAGCAGTACTTC.

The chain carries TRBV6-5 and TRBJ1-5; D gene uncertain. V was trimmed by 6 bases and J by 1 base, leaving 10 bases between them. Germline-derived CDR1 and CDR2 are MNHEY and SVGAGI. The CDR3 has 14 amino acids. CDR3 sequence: CASRPSGSNQPQHF. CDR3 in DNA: TGTGCCAGCAGGCCGTCCGGGAGCAATCAGCCCCAGCATTTT.

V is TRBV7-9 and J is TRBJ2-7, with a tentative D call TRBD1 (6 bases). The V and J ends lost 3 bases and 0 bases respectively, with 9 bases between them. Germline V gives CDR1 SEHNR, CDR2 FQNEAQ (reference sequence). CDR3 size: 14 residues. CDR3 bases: TGTGCCAGCAGCTTCCGGGACACCTCCTACGAGCAGTACTTC. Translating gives CASSFRDTSYEQYF.

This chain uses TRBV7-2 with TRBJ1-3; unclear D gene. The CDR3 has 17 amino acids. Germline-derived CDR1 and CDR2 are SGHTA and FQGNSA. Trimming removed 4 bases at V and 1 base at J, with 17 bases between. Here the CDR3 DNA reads TGTGCCAGCAGCTCTTTTCGGACTGGAAGGTCTGGAAACACCATATATTTT. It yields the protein CASSSFRTGRSGNTIYF.

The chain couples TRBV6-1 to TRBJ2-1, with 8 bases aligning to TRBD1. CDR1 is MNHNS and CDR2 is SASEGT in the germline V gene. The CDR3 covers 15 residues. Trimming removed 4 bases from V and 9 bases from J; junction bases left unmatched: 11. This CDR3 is CASSAGTTGDGEQFF. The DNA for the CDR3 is TGTGCCAGCAGTGCTGGGACGACAGGGGACGGTGAGCAGTTCTTC.

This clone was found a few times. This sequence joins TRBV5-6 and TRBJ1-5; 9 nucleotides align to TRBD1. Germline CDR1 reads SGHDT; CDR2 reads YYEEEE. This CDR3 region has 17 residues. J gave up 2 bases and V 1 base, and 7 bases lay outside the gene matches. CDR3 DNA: TGTGCCAGCAGCTTGAGGGGGGGACAGGGTGGCAATCAGCCCCAGCATTTT. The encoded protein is CASSLRGGQGGNQPQHF. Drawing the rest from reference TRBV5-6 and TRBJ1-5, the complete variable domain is DAGVTQSPTHLIKTRGQQVTLRCSPKSGHDTVSWYQQALGQGPQFIFQYYEEEERQRGNFPDRFSGHQFPNYSSELNVNALLLGDSALYLCASSLRGGQGGNQPQHFGDGTRLSIL.

The CDR3 bases are TGTGCCAGCAGCCGAGACAGGGGGATCCCCTACGAGCAGTACTTC. Its protein product is CASSRDRGIPYEQYF. V usage is TRBV5-5 and J usage is TRBJ2-7; TRBD1 agrees at 9 bases. The germline gives CDR1 SGHKS, CDR2 YYEKEE (reference sequence). Unmatched junction bases numbered 7, after V lost 4 bases and J lost 2 bases. The CDR3 is 15 residues long. The full variable domain, its missing parts supplied by reference TRBV5-5 and TRBJ2-7, is DAGVTQSPTHLIKTRGQQVTLRCSPISGHKSVSWYQQVLGQGPQFIFQYYEKEERGRGNFPDRFSARQFPNYSSELNVNALLLGDSALYLCASSRDRGIPYEQYFGPGTRLTVT.

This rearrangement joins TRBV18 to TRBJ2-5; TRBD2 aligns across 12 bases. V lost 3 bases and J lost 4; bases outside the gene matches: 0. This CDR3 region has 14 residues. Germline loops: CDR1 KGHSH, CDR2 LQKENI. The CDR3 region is CASSPGLAGETQYF. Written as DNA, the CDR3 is TGTGCCAGCTCACCGGGACTAGCGGGAGAGACCCAGTACTTC.

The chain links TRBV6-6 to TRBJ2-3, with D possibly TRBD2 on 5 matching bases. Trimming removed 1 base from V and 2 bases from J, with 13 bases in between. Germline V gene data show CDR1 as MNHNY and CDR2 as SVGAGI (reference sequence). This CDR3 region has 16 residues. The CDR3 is CASSYWGSVSTDTQYF. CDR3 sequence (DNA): TGTGCCAGCAGTTACTGGGGTAGCGTCTCCACAGATACGCAGTATTTT.

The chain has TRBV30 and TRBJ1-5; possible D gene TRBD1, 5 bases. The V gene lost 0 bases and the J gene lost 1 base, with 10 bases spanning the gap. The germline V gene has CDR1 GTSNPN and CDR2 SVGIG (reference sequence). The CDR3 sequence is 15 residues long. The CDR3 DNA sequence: TGTGCCTGGAGTGTCGGGGGTCTCAGCAATCAGCCCCAGCATTTT. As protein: CAWSVGGLSNQPQHF.

DNA of the CDR3: TGTGCCAGCACAATACCGGGACAATTGACTAACTATGGCTACACCTTC. Its protein is CASTIPGQLTNYGYTF. The chain recombines TRBV28 with TRBJ1-2; a weak D match, TRBD1 (6 bases). Germline CDR1 is MDHEN and CDR2 is SYDVKM. CDR3 length: 16 amino acids. With 7 bases removed from V and 0 bases from J, the gap between germline ends came to 18 bases.

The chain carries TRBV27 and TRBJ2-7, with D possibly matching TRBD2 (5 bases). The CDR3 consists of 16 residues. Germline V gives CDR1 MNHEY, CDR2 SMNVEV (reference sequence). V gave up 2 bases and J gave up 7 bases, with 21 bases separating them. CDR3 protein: CASSLARRLARDEQYF. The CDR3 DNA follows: TGTGCCAGCAGTTTAGCCCGCCGACTGGCACGGGATGAGCAGTACTTC.

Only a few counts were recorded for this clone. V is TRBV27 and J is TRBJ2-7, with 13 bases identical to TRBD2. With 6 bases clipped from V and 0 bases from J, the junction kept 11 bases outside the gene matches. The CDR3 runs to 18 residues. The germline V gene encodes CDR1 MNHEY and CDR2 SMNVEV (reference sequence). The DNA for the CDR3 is TGTGCCAGCAGGGACCCGGGACTAGCGGGGCCTTACTCCTACGAGCAGTACTTC. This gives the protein CASRDPGLAGPYSYEQYF.